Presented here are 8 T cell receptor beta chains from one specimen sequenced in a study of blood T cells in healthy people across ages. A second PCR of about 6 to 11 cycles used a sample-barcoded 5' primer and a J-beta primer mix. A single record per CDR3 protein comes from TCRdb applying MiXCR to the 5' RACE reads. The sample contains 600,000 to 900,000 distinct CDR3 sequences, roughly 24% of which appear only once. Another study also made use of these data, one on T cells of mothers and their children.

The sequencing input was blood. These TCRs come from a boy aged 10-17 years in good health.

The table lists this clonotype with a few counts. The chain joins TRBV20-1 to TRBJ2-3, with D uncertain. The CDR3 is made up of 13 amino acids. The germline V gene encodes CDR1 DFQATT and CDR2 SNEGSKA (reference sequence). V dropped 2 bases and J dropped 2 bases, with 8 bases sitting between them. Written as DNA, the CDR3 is TGCAGTGCTAGACTCGCTTCCACAGATACGCAGTATTTT. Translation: CSARLASTDTQYF.

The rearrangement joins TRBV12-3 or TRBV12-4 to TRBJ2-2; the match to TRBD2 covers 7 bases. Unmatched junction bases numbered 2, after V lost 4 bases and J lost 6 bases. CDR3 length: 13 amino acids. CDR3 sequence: CASSSTSPGELFF. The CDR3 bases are TGTGCCAGCAGTTCGACTAGCCCCGGGGAGCTGTTTTTT.

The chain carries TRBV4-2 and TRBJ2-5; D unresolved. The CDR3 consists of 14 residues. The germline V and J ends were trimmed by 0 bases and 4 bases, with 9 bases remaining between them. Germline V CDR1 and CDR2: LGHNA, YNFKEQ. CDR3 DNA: TGTGCCAGCAGCCAAGATTGGCTGGGAGAGACCCAGTACTTC. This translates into CASSQDWLGETQYF.

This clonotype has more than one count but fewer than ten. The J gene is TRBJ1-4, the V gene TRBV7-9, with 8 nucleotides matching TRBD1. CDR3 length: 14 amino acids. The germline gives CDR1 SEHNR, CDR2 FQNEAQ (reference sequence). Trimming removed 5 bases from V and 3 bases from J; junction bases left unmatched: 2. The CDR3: CASSLTGANEKLFF. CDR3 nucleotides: TGTGCCAGCAGCCTGACAGGGGCTAATGAAAAACTGTTTTTT. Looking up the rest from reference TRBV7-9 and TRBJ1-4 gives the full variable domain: DTGVSQNPRHKITKRGQNVTFRCDPISEHNRLYWYRQTLGQGPEFLTYFQNEAQLEKSRLLSDRFSAERPKGSFSTLEIQRTEQGDSAMYLCASSLTGANEKLFFGSGTQLSVL.

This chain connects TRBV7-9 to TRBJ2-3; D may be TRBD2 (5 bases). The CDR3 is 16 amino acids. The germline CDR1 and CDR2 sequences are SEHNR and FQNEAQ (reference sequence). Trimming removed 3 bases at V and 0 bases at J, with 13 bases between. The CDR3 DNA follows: TGTGCCAGCAGCTTGCTCGAGGGTCCCAGCACAGATACGCAGTATTTT. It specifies CASSLLEGPSTDTQYF.

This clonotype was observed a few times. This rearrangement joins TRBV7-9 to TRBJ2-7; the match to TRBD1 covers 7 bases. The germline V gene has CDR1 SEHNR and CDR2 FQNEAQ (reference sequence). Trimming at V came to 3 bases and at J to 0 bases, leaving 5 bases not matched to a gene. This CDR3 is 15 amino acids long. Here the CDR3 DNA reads TGTGCCAGCAGCTTGGTAGGGGGCGCCTCCTACGAGCAGTACTTC. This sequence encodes CASSLVGGASYEQYF.

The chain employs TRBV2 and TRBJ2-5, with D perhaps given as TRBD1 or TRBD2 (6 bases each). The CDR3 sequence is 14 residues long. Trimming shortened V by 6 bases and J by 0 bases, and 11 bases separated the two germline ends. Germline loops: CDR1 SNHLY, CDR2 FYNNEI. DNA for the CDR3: TGTGCCAGCAGGAGGGGGGACTACCAAGAGACCCAGTACTTC. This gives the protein CASRRGDYQETQYF.

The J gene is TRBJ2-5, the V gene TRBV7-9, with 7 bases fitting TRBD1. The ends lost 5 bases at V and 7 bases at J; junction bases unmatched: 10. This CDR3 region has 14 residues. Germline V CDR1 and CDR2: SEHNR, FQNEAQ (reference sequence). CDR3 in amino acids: CASSLDRVSLTQYF. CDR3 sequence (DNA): TGTGCCAGCAGCCTAGACAGGGTTTCATTGACCCAGTACTTC. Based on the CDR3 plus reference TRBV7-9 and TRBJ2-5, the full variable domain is DTGVSQNPRHKITKRGQNVTFRCDPISEHNRLYWYRQTLGQGPEFLTYFQNEAQLEKSRLLSDRFSAERPKGSFSTLEIQRTEQGDSAMYLCASSLDRVSLTQYFGPGTRLLVL.